The clone carrying this T cell receptor (beta chain) is medium-sized (0.01 to 0.1%). This CDR3 is built from 13 residues. The germline V gene encodes CDR1 ENHRY and CDR2 SYGVKD. Trimming removed 4 bases at V and 3 bases at J, with 7 bases between. TCRdb processed the PCR reads anew with MiXCR; each CDR3 protein has one entry. Among about 6,100 distinct CDR3 sequences listed, roughly 15% were seen once. This entry is derived from a study of molecular identifiers for immune sequencing clone quantification. Sequencing input: naive CD8+ T cells from blood, with Jurkat cell RNA spiked in. The subset here: FACS-sorted CD8+CD4-CCR7+CD45RA+ naive T cells. The chain uses TRBV10-3 and TRBJ1-5; D ambiguous. The clonotype was recovered from a human donor in good health. Some libraries in this study had Jurkat cell RNA spiked in. Written as DNA, the CDR3 is TGTGCCATCAGTGGCGGGGACAATCAGCCCCAGCATTTT. This gives the protein CAISGGDNQPQHF.